This T cell receptor beta chain was sequenced for a study of esophageal squamous cell carcinoma under preoperative chemotherapy. In the study overall: Both tumor-infiltrating lymphocytes and peripheral blood T cells were profiled. Overall study results and limits: Tumor-infiltrating lymphocytes showed no significant post-chemotherapy TCR diversity increase, unlike peripheral T cells. After treatment, tumor-infiltrating lymphocytes apparently came partly from blood T cells.

Regarding time point: before preoperative PTX-NDP chemotherapy. Preoperative chemotherapy with paclitaxel-nedaplatin was given to patients before surgery. TCRdb used MiXCR to reprocess the PCR reads, holding one entry per CDR3 protein. There are over 10,000 distinct CDR3 sequences in the sample; roughly 50% occur only once, and around 15% lies in the top ten. This clonotype was observed at least ten times. Its antigen is not known. This CDR3 is 14 amino acids long. V was trimmed by 2 bases and J by 0 bases, leaving 8 bases between them. Germline lookup yields CDR1 MNHEY and CDR2 SVGAGI. This sample was taken from a patient given preoperative chemotherapy. This sequence was found in a human donor with esophageal squamous cell carcinoma. The donor label of this sample is uncertain. The chain carries TRBV6-5 and TRBJ2-7; no clear D gene. CDR3 coding DNA: TGTGCCAGCAGTTACACCAGCCGCTCCTACGAGCAGTACTTC. Protein product: CASSYTSRSYEQYF.